This T cell receptor beta chain appears in the sequencing data of a study of post-analysis software for immune sequencing data. Comments on this clonotype: The antigen is not known.

J lost 1 base, V lost 3 bases, and 5 bases had no gene match. The CDR3 loop spans 14 amino acids. In germline, CDR1 is SQVTM, CDR2 ANQGSEA. General study findings and limits: Included in a set of 5 or 6 TRBV segments more frequent in patients than controls were TRBV5-6, TRBV5-1 and TRBV20-1.

Carried by the TCR beta cDNA libraries were unique molecular identifiers. From approximately 0.95 to 9.8 million T cells, 400,000 to 550,000 cDNA molecules were obtained. TCRdb used MiXCR to reprocess the PCR reads, holding one entry per CDR3 protein. The data contain about half a million distinct CDR3 sequences, around 34% of them singletons. Sequencing was performed on blood. The clonotype originates from a girl aged 2-17 years with multiple sclerosis. The gene calls are TRBV29-1 and TRBJ1-1; 7 bases agree with TRBD1. The CDR3 nucleotides read TGCAGCGTTGACGTGGCAGGGGGGAACACTGAAGCTTTCTTT. Encoded protein: CSVDVAGGNTEAFF.